What follows are 3 T cell receptor beta chains derived from one specimen sequenced in a study of T cells in women clearing cervical HPV infection. The method was immunoSEQ multiplex PCR; TCRdb's version includes in-frame clones alone and lacks a portion of them. The listing contains tens of thousands of clones. Sequenced material: blood buffy coat. Receptor source: a woman aged 18 to 75 with a cervical HPV16 infection that either progressed to CIN3+ or cleared (not recorded which).

Of note for this clone: The read stops 3 residues short of the end of the CDR3; the missing end is completed from the germline J gene. The J gene is TRBJ2-5, the V gene TRBV4-2; D call uncertain. This CDR3 is built from 13 residues. CDR1 is LGHNA, CDR2 YNFKEQ, per germline. V was cut by 7 bases and J by 5 bases, with 14 bases left in between. This CDR3 reads CASNHGDGETQYF. CDR3 DNA (partial): TGTGCCAGCAACCATGGCGACGGGGAGACC.

As for this clone: The read halts 3 residues ahead of the CDR3 end, with the missing end drawn from the germline J gene. The V call is TRBV29-1, the J call TRBJ2-3; TRBD1 matches 7 bases. Germline-derived CDR1 and CDR2 are SQVTM and ANQGSEA. V gave up 7 bases and J gave up 8 bases; unmatched junction bases: 9. This CDR3 contains 12 residues. The CDR3 region is CSGSRGSGTQYF. The part of the CDR3 DNA that was read is TGCAGCGGGAGCAGGGGGTCGGGTACG.

As regards this clone: The read ends 3 residues early relative to the CDR3; the germline J gene fills the gap. This rearrangement joins TRBV18 to TRBJ1-2; TRBD1 matches 8 bases. The length of the CDR3 is 14 residues. Per the germline V gene, CDR1 is KGHSH and CDR2 is LQKENI. The covered CDR3 bases are TGTGCCAGCTCATCTCGGACAGGGTCAAACGAC. Translated, it gives CASSSRTGSND. From start to end, the CDR3 is CASSSRTGSNDYTF.